Below, 22 T cell receptor beta chains from the same sample are listed, as sequenced in a study of blood T cell repertoires in COVID-19. Using immunoSEQ multiplex PCR, the repertoire was profiled, and TCRdb retains in-frame clones only, with some absent. The data hold about 360,000 clones, with about four fifths observed a single time. What was sequenced was peripheral blood. The receptors here all came from a man aged 25 to 40 with active or convalescent COVID-19.

This rearrangement joins TRBV7-8 to TRBJ2-7, with TRBD1 as a possible D gene (6 bases). Germline-derived CDR1 and CDR2 are SGHVS and FQNEAQ. Trimming took 5 bases from V and 0 from J, leaving 17 bases between them. CDR3 size: 16 residues. This chain's CDR3 is CASSPQYREVSYEQYF. Written as DNA, the CDR3 is TGTGCCAGCAGCCCTCAATACAGGGAAGTCTCCTACGAGCAGTACTTC.

About this clone: The sample holds other DNA sequences that translate to the same CDR3. The chain is built from TRBV30 and TRBJ1-4; D is ambiguous. This CDR3 comprises 13 residues. Trimming removed 0 bases from V and 5 bases from J, with 7 bases in between. The germline CDR1 and CDR2 sequences are GTSNPN and SVGIG (reference sequence). The CDR3 coding sequence is TGTGCCTGGAGTGTTCGAGGGAATGAAAAACTGTTTTTT. Encoded protein: CAWSVRGNEKLFF.

CDR3 nucleotides: TGCGCCAGCAGCCAAGATCTAAGTAGCCCCCCGAGGGAGACCCAGTACTTC. Translated, it gives CASSQDLSSPPRETQYF. This chain joins TRBV4-3 and TRBJ2-5, with unresolved D. Germline V CDR1 and CDR2: LGHNA, YSLEER. The CDR3 contains 17 residues. With 0 bases removed from V and 5 bases from J, the gap between germline ends came to 19 bases.

The chain employs TRBV7-2 and TRBJ2-7, with 9 bases identical to TRBD2. V was clipped by 3 bases and J by 4 bases; unmatched bases: 4. This CDR3 region has 14 residues. The germline CDR1 and CDR2 sequences are SGHTA and FQGNSA. CDR3: CASSFAGGGYEQYF. As DNA, the CDR3 is TGTGCCAGCAGCTTTGCGGGAGGGGGGTACGAGCAGTACTTC.

This clone has a single count. The rearrangement uses TRBV30 and TRBJ2-1; 9 nucleotides match TRBD2. The V and J ends lost 3 bases and 9 bases, in that order; junction bases with no gene match: 3. Germline CDR1 reads GTSNPN; CDR2 reads SVGIG (reference sequence). This CDR3 comprises 12 residues. The CDR3 reads CAWRRGGSEQFF. CDR3 DNA sequence: TGTGCCTGGAGGCGGGGGGGGAGTGAGCAGTTCTTC.

The rearrangement uses TRBV30 and TRBJ1-2; D is unresolved. The germline V and J ends were trimmed by 2 bases and 0 bases, with 7 bases remaining between them. Germline V gene sequence: CDR1 GTSNPN, CDR2 SVGIG (reference sequence). This CDR3 is 13 amino acids long. The CDR3 region is CAWSRSSNYGYTF. In DNA form, the CDR3 reads TGTGCCTGGAGTCGGTCCTCTAACTATGGCTACACCTTC.

This chain connects TRBV5-1 to TRBJ2-7; 8 positions agree with TRBD2. This CDR3 spans 15 amino acids. V was clipped by 4 bases and J by 5 bases; unmatched bases: 11. Germline CDR1 and CDR2: SGHRS and YFSETQ. In DNA form, the CDR3 reads TGCGCCAGCAGCCCGGCTGGACTAGCTGCCCACGAGCAGTACTTC. Amino acids: CASSPAGLAAHEQYF.

CDR3 bases: TGTGCCAGCAGCCAACAGGTCGGTACAGATACGCAGTATTTT. The encoded protein is CASSQQVGTDTQYF. The rearrangement joins TRBV3-1 (or the pseudogene TRBV3-2) to TRBJ2-3, with D unclear. V was pared by 2 bases and J by 3 bases, with 9 bases between. The germline V gene encodes CDR1 LGHDT and CDR2 YNNKEL (reference sequence). CDR3 length: 14 amino acids.

CDR3 sequence: CTSTKGGLAGTGELFF. In nucleotides, the CDR3 is TGCACCAGCACCAAAGGAGGGCTAGCCGGCACCGGGGAGCTGTTTTTT. The gene calls are TRBV1 and TRBJ2-2; the D segment call TRBD2 is taken from the table without a DNA check. TRBV1 is tagged as a pseudogene. This CDR3 contains 16 residues.

The rearrangement uses TRBV30 and TRBJ1-6; 7 positions agree with TRBD1. This CDR3 has 13 residues. The J segment lost 7 bases and the V segment lost 5 bases, leaving 5 bases of the junction unmatched. Germline loops: CDR1 GTSNPN, CDR2 SVGIG (reference sequence). In DNA form, the CDR3 reads TGTGCCTGGGATAGACAGGGAAATTCACCCCTCCACTTT. Translation gives CAWDRQGNSPLHF.

This chain joins TRBV30 and TRBJ1-2; possible D gene TRBD1, 5 bases. The CDR3 is made up of 13 amino acids. In germline, CDR1 is GTSNPN, CDR2 SVGIG (reference sequence). Trimming shortened V by 2 bases and J by 8 bases, and 15 bases separated the two germline ends. The CDR3 here is CAWSTPGARGYTF. For the CDR3, the DNA is TGTGCCTGGAGTACCCCTGGGGCGCGCGGCTACACCTTC. Full variable domain (rest looked up from reference TRBV30 and TRBJ1-2): SQTIHQWPATLVQPVGSPLSLECTVEGTSNPNLYWYRQAAGRGLQLLFYSVGIGQISSEVPQNLSASRPQDRQFILSSKKLLLSDSGFYLCAWSTPGARGYTFGSGTRLTVV.

The genes are TRBV24-1 and TRBJ1-2; D gene unclear. Between the trimmed V and J ends, which lost 9 bases and 4 bases, there was a span of 11 bases. CDR1 KGHDR and CDR2 SFDVKD come from the germline V gene. The CDR3 totals 12 residues. The CDR3 loop reads CATYRETYGYTF. CDR3 DNA sequence: TGTGCCACCTACCGGGAGACCTATGGCTACACCTTC.

The CDR3 loop reads CASSLQLAGATYEQYF. DNA for the CDR3: TGTGCCAGCTCACTCCAACTAGCGGGGGCCACCTACGAGCAGTACTTC. The rearrangement uses TRBV18 and TRBJ2-7, with TRBD2 identical over 11 bases. Germline lookup yields CDR1 KGHSH and CDR2 LQKENI. J gave up 2 bases and V 4 bases, and 7 bases lay outside the gene matches. The CDR3 covers 16 residues.

The V gene is TRBV29-1, the J gene TRBJ2-7; TRBD2 matches 14 bases. CDR1 and CDR2 (germline): SQVTM, ANQGSEA. The J segment lost 3 bases and the V segment lost 4 bases, leaving 5 bases of the junction unmatched. This CDR3 is 15 amino acids long. CDR3 protein: CSVVGTSGSYYEQYF. The DNA of the CDR3 is TGCAGCGTTGTCGGGACTAGCGGGAGTTACTACGAGCAGTACTTC.

V and J are TRBV7-2 and TRBJ2-3, with 9 nucleotides matching TRBD2. The CDR3 spans 16 residues. V dropped 5 bases and J dropped 5; count of bases not matched to a gene: 11. Looked up from germline, CDR1 is SGHTA and CDR2 is FQGNSA. The DNA of the CDR3 is TGTGCCAGCAGCCCCTCGCGGGGGGGCCGAGGAGATACGCAGTATTTT. It encodes CASSPSRGGRGDTQYF. The full variable domain, rest sourced from reference TRBV7-2 and TRBJ2-3, is GAGVSQSPSNKVTEKGKDVELRCDPISGHTALYWYRQSLGQGLEFLIYFQGNSAPDKSGLPSDRFSAERTGGSVSTLTIQRTQQEDSAVYLCASSPSRGGRGDTQYFGPGTRLTVL.

The rearrangement links TRBV30 to TRBJ1-5, with 7 bases aligning to TRBD1. Germline loops: CDR1 GTSNPN, CDR2 SVGIG (reference sequence). The CDR3 sequence is 14 residues long. V lost 1 base and J lost 4; bases outside the gene matches: 4. The CDR3 sequence: CAWSAGQANQPQHF. The DNA of the CDR3 is TGTGCCTGGAGTGCCGGACAGGCTAATCAGCCCCAGCATTTT.

In regard to this clone: At the DNA level, this CDR3 is encoded by other sequences in the same sample as well. The J gene is TRBJ2-3, the V gene TRBV20-1; the D is unclear. The V and J ends lost 3 bases and 5 bases respectively, with 6 bases between them. The length of the CDR3 is 11 residues. Germline V gene sequence: CDR1 DFQATT, CDR2 SNEGSKA (reference sequence). As DNA, the CDR3 is TGCAGTGCTAGCCGCGGAGATACGCAGTATTTT. Translating gives CSASRGDTQYF.

V and J are TRBV6-1 and TRBJ1-1; no definite D call. This CDR3 is built from 13 residues. Trimming took off 3 bases at V and 5 bases at J, with 10 bases between the two ends. Germline CDR1 is MNHNS and CDR2 is SASEGT. The CDR3 DNA follows: TGTGCCAGCAGTGAGGCAAGAGGAACTGAAGCTTTCTTT. Translated, it gives CASSEARGTEAFF.

The chain couples TRBV19 to TRBJ1-5, with D uncertain. Germline values: CDR1 LNHDA, CDR2 SQIVND (reference sequence). CDR3 size: 15 residues. Between the trimmed V and J ends, which lost 5 bases and 2 bases, there was a span of 13 bases. DNA for the CDR3: TGTGCCAGTAGTCTGCAGTATCAGGGCAATCAGCCCCAGCATTTT. Translation: CASSLQYQGNQPQHF.

V usage is TRBV6-2 or TRBV6-3 and J usage is TRBJ2-2, with a tentative D call TRBD2 (6 bases). Trimming took off 4 bases at V and 6 bases at J, with 15 bases between the two ends. CDR3 size: 15 residues. Germline CDR1 and CDR2: MNHEY and SVGEGT. The CDR3 protein is CASSSPGTGAGELFF. The CDR3 nucleotides read TGTGCCAGCAGTTCCCCCGGGACTGGGGCCGGGGAGCTGTTTTTT.

V is TRBV6-5 and J is TRBJ1-3; 10 positions match TRBD1. Germline trimming cut 4 bases from V and 4 bases from J; bases unmatched to any gene: 7. Germline CDR1 is MNHEY and CDR2 is SVGAGI. The CDR3 has 16 amino acids. CDR3 loop: CASSSPPGQGGNTIYF. The CDR3 coding sequence is TGTGCCAGCAGTTCGCCTCCGGGACAGGGGGGAAACACCATATATTTT.

A single count supports this clone. V and J are TRBV27 and TRBJ2-7; perhaps TRBD1 as D (6 bases). CDR1 is MNHEY and CDR2 is SMNVEV in the germline V gene (reference sequence). The CDR3 contains 14 residues. V gave up 4 bases and J gave up 3 bases, with 13 bases separating them. Here the CDR3 DNA reads TGTGCCAGCAGTTCGACGACAGGAGGCTACGAGCAGTACTTC. The encoded protein is CASSSTTGGYEQYF.